These T cell receptor beta chains were read from a single sample in a study of ipilimumab plus nivolumab after autologous stem cell transplantation. Assay used: immunoSEQ multiplex PCR; TCRdb lists only in-frame clones, some missing. Here the sample spans some 43,000 clones, roughly 84% being singletons. The material was PBMCs, obtained in a trial of ipilimumab plus nivolumab as post-transplant consolidation. The origin of the receptors is a male donor with multiple myeloma. Each CDR3 is given with its conserved first and last residue. The D gene is left open where the match is weak. Some rows have no size entry. The others give once, few or many, or a class for an expanded clone.

d_call	clone_size	v_call	j_call	cdr3_nt	cdr3_aa
NA	NA	TRBV9	TRBJ1-2	TGTGCCAGCAGCGTCGTCACGTACTACTATGGCTACACCTTC	CASSVVTYYYGYTF
NA	NA	TRBV27	TRBJ1-5	TGTGCCAGCAGTTTAATAGGAGAACCCAGAAGCAATCAGCCCCAGCATTTT	CASSLIGEPRSNQPQHF
NA	NA	TRBV11-1	TRBJ2-6	TGTGCCAGCAGCTTAGCGTGGCTCTCTGGGGCCAACGTCCTGACTTTC	CASSLAWLSGANVLTF
NA	NA	TRBV10-3	TRBJ2-3	TGTGCCATCAGTATAGCCACAGATACGCAGTATTTT	CAISIATDTQYF
NA	NA	TRBV9	TRBJ2-7	TGTGCCAGCTCGGTCCAAGGGCTCCGATCGGGCGAGCAGTACTTC	CASSVQGLRSGEQYF
NA	NA	TRBV19	TRBJ2-5	TGTGCCAGTAGCTCGGGGGAGACCCAGTACTTC	CASSSGETQYF
NA	NA	TRBV9	TRBJ2-2	TGTGCCAGCAGCGTAATGGGCCACGGGGAGCTGTTTTTT	CASSVMGHGELFF
NA	NA	TRBV30	TRBJ1-4	TGTGCCTGGAGTGTACCCCGGATGGGTAATGAAAAACTGTTTTTT	CAWSVPRMGNEKLFF
NA	NA	TRBV2	TRBJ2-5	TGTGCCAGCAGACAGGCCCAAGAGACCCAGTACTTC	CASRQAQETQYF
TRBD1	NA	TRBV19	TRBJ1-2	TGTGCCAGTAGTATCCTTGGACAGGGGAATTATGGCTACACCTTC	CASSILGQGNYGYTF
TRBD1	NA	TRBV7-9	TRBJ1-4	TGTGCCAGCAGCTCATGGACAGGGGATGCAACTAATGAAAAACTGTTTTTT	CASSSWTGDATNEKLFF
TRBD1	few	TRBV6-5	TRBJ1-6	TGTGCCAGCAGTTACGACAGGGCAAATTCACCCCTCCACTTT	CASSYDRANSPLHF
NA	NA	TRBV10-3	TRBJ2-2	TGTGCCATCAGTGATCGAGACACCGGGGAGCTGTTTTTT	CAISDRDTGELFF
NA	NA	TRBV2	TRBJ1-4	TGTGCCAGCAGGCTCTGGACAACTAATGAAAAACTGTTTTTT	CASRLWTTNEKLFF
NA	NA	TRBV7-2	TRBJ2-3	TGTGCCAGCAGCCTCCGCGTACTCGATACGCAGTATTTT	CASSLRVLDTQYF
NA	NA	TRBV2	TRBJ2-7	TGTGCCAGCAGTGGGCCGGGACTTCCCTACGAGCAGTACTTC	CASSGPGLPYEQYF
NA	NA	TRBV19	TRBJ1-4	TGTGCCGCACGGGGGCTAGAGAATGAAAAACTGTTTTTT	CAARGLENEKLFF
TRBD2	NA	TRBV4-1	TRBJ2-3	TGCGCCAGCAGCCGGGCCCTAGCGGGGGCGGAGGATACGCAGTATTTT	CASSRALAGAEDTQYF
TRBD1	NA	TRBV6-5	TRBJ1-1	TGTGCCAGCAGTGGGACAGGGGCTGAAGCTTTCTTT	CASSGTGAEAFF
NA	NA	TRBV2	TRBJ2-6	TGTGCCGGTGAGGAGGACTCTGGGGCCAACGTCCTGACTTTC	CAGEEDSGANVLTF
NA	NA	TRBV5-1	TRBJ1-6	TGCGCCAGCAGCTTGGGACAGGCGAGCTCCTATAATTCACCCCTCCACTTT	CASSLGQASSYNSPLHF
NA	NA	TRBV30	TRBJ1-1	TGTGCCTGGAGTGTAAGTGCAGGCCCAGCTTTCTTT	CAWSVSAGPAFF
NA	NA	TRBV7-9	TRBJ2-7	TGTGCCAGCAGTCGTTTAAGCTCCTACGAGCAGTACTTC	CASSRLSSYEQYF
NA	NA	TRBV19	TRBJ1-1	TGTGCCAGTATCCTAAACCGGGGGTATCCTGAAGCTTTCTTT	CASILNRGYPEAFF
NA	NA	TRBV5-1	TRBJ2-7	TGCGCCAGCAGCGGCCAGGGGGGGATACAAAGAGGGCACTTC	CASSGQGGIQRGHF
TRBD1	NA	TRBV4-1	TRBJ2-7	TGCGCCAGCAGCCGGGAACTTGGACAGGACTACGAGCAGTACTTC	CASSRELGQDYEQYF
TRBD2	once	TRBV5-1	TRBJ2-1	TGCGCCAGCAGCTTGGAAGGACTAGCGGGGGCCTATTCCTACAATGAGCAGTTCTTC	CASSLEGLAGAYSYNEQFF
TRBD1	NA	TRBV10-3	TRBJ2-6	TGTGCCATCAGTGGGACAGGTTTTAACTCTGGAGCCAACGTCCTGACTTTC	CAISGTGFNSGANVLTF
NA	NA	TRBV5-6	TRBJ2-3	TGTGCCAGCAGCCAGACCGCAGATACGCAGTATTTT	CASSQTADTQYF
TRBD2	NA	TRBV19	TRBJ2-7	TGTGCCAGTAGTAAGGGACTAGCGGGAGCTGGCTACGAGCAGTACTTC	CASSKGLAGAGYEQYF
NA	NA	TRBV1	TRBJ1-2	TGCACCAGCAGGGTCAGACAGGGGCTCCGGTATGGCTACACCTTC	CTSRVRQGLRYGYTF
TRBD1	NA	TRBV6-5	TRBJ2-5	TGTGCCAGCAGTCGCCCAGGACAGGGCCAAGAGACCCAGTACTTC	CASSRPGQGQETQYF
NA	once	TRBV7-3	TRBJ2-2	TGTGCCAGCAGCGCGGAGGGCGGAGCGAACACCGGGGAGCTGTTTTTT	CASSAEGGANTGELFF
NA	few	TRBV2	TRBJ1-1	TGTGCCAGCAGTGAAATGGGCACTGAAGCTTTCTTT	CASSEMGTEAFF
NA	NA	TRBV27	TRBJ1-2	TGTGCCAGCAGCCTTAGGGGCAGCTATGGCTACACCTTC	CASSLRGSYGYTF
NA	NA	TRBV10-1	TRBJ1-5	TGCGCCAGCAGCCAAAGGGGAGCAGGAAATCAGCCCCAGCATTTT	CASSQRGAGNQPQHF
TRBD2	NA	TRBV6-5	TRBJ2-1	TGTGCCAGCAGTTACTCGCCGGCTAGCGGGAGAAATGAGCAGTTCTTC	CASSYSPASGRNEQFF
TRBD2	NA	TRBV9	TRBJ2-2	TGTGCCAGCAGGCCTAGCGGGGAGATCACCGGGGAGCTGTTTTTT	CASRPSGEITGELFF
NA	NA	TRBV7-2	TRBJ2-5	TGTGCCAGCAGCTTAAACCCCAATTTTAGCGGTCAAGAGACCCAGTACTTC	CASSLNPNFSGQETQYF
TRBD1	NA	TRBV7-6	TRBJ1-2	TGTGCCAGCAGCCCCGGACAGGGAATTCGTGGCTACACCTTC	CASSPGQGIRGYTF
NA	NA	TRBV4-2	TRBJ1-3	TGTGCCAGCAGCCAAGAGGGCGGCGGGGGCTACGAGGGAAACACCATATATTTT	CASSQEGGGGYEGNTIYF
NA	NA	TRBV4-3	TRBJ1-1	TGCGCCAGCAGCCCTCAAGGGGGGCACACTGAAGCTTTCTTT	CASSPQGGHTEAFF
NA	NA	TRBV13	TRBJ1-1	TGTGCCAGCAGCCCAATGTCACTTCGGACTGAAGCTTTCTTT	CASSPMSLRTEAFF
TRBD2	NA	TRBV7-2	TRBJ2-7	TGTGCCAGCAGTAGGGGCGGGAGCTCCTACGAGCAGTACTTC	CASSRGGSSYEQYF
NA	NA	TRBV19	TRBJ2-7	TGTGCCAGTAGTACCCCGGGTGAGGCAGGGAGCTACGAGCAGTACTTC	CASSTPGEAGSYEQYF
TRBD1	few	TRBV2	TRBJ1-2	TGTGCCAGCAGTGTCGGCAGGGGGCGCTATGGCTACACCTTC	CASSVGRGRYGYTF
NA	NA	TRBV6-4	TRBJ1-1	TGTGCCAGCAGTGCCGACATGAACACTGAAGCTTTCTTT	CASSADMNTEAFF
NA	NA	TRBV5-6	TRBJ2-5	TGTGCCAGCAGCTTGGGTGCGACTCAGGAGACCCAGTACTTC	CASSLGATQETQYF
NA	NA	TRBV5-6	TRBJ1-3	TGTGCCAGCAGCTTGACAGAGACTGGAAACACCATATATTTT	CASSLTETGNTIYF
NA	once	TRBV19	TRBJ2-5	TGTGCCAGTAGTCTAACAGGGGCGATTCCTCGGGGGGCAGAGACCCAGTACTTC	CASSLTGAIPRGAETQYF